The clone carrying this T cell receptor beta chain was picked up one time. No antigen is known for it. CD45RO-negative cells were positively selected for CCR7, leaving out terminally differentiated effector memory CD45RA+ cells. The data belong to a study of shared clonotypes between healthy human individuals. Study-wide points: Researchers found naive subsets generally carried larger estimated richness than memory subsets.

The CDR3 sequence is 15 residues long. V shed 2 bases and J 2 bases; nucleotides not matched to a gene: 6. Germline CDR1 is MNHEY and CDR2 is SVGAGI. Using 200 ng DNA, 25,000 to 35,000 T cell genomes, the sorted-subset replicate PCRs were run. Clones were sequenced by immunoSEQ multiplex PCR, and TCRdb holds only the in-frame ones, with some missing. Seen here are roughly 2.1 million clones, about 92% observed once, and the top ten hold under 2%. The specimen sequenced was naive CD8+ T cells from PBMCs. This receptor was identified in a man aged 18 to 29 in good health. Some clones in this sample may be carry-over from other donors' samples. The V gene is TRBV6-5, the J gene TRBJ2-7; 7 bases map to TRBD1. CDR3: CASSYRDSTTYEQYF. In DNA form, the CDR3 reads TGTGCCAGCAGTTACAGGGACAGCACAACCTACGAGCAGTACTTC.